Listed below are T cell receptor beta chains from one sample, sequenced in a study of blood T cell repertoires in COVID-19. TCRdb's table, derived via immunoSEQ multiplex PCR, lists solely in-frame clones and lacks some. The sample consists of around 130,000 clones, more than 90% of them appearing once. Material: peripheral blood. Receptor source: a man in his 60s with COVID-19, enrolled during active disease. Both conserved end residues are part of each CDR3. A D gene is named only where the DNA matches it firmly. Size is omitted from some rows. Given values are once, few, many or a class for expanded clones.

clone size,J gene,V gene,D gene,CDR3 protein,CDR3 DNA
-,TRBJ2-7,TRBV18,-,CASSPQGLTNSISYEQYF,TGTGCCAGCTCACCACAGGGACTGACAAACTCTATTTCCTACGAGCAGTACTTC
-,TRBJ1-6,TRBV12-5,-,CASGLGTSPLHF,TGTGCTAGTGGTTTGGGCACATCACCCCTCCACTTT
-,TRBJ1-1,TRBV9,-,CASSRGSQVTEAFF,TGTGCCAGCAGCCGGGGATCGCAGGTGACTGAAGCTTTCTTT
-,TRBJ2-1,TRBV24-1,TRBD1,CATSEQGANNEQFF,TGTGCCACCAGTGAACAGGGGGCTAACAATGAGCAGTTCTTC
once,TRBJ1-2,TRBV19,TRBD1,CASTKGDRGASNYGYTF,TGTGCCAGTACGAAAGGGGACAGGGGCGCTTCTAACTATGGCTACACCTTC
once,TRBJ1-2,TRBV5-1,TRBD1,CASSLYRDSFYGYTF,TGCGCCAGCAGCTTGTACCGGGACAGCTTCTATGGCTACACCTTC
-,TRBJ2-1,TRBV15,-,CATSRDRQGGSDEQFF,TGTGCCACCAGCAGAGATCGGCAGGGGGGATCGGATGAGCAGTTCTTC
-,TRBJ2-5,TRBV7-9,TRBD2,CASTGGGETQYF,TGTGCCAGCACTGGCGGGGGAGAGACCCAGTACTTC
-,TRBJ1-3,TRBV30,TRBD1,CAGTGGLGSGNTIYF,TGTGCCGGGACAGGAGGCCTCGGTTCTGGAAACACCATATATTTT
-,TRBJ2-1,TRBV7-2,-,CASSLPTVYNEQFF,TGTGCCAGCAGCTTACCGACTGTATACAATGAGCAGTTCTTC